The 28 T cell receptor beta chains below all came from one sample that was sequenced in a study of graft-versus-host responses after intestinal transplantation. These receptors lack a known antigen. The method was immunoSEQ multiplex PCR; TCRdb's version includes in-frame clones alone and lacks a portion of them. The sample has about 100,000 clones; over 75% are singletons. Here the sequenced sample was unstimulated CD4+ T cells sorted from spleen or lymph node cells, taken before transplant. The receptors shown here come from a human donor who was the organ donor for an intestinal transplant.

The chain employs TRBV6-1 and TRBJ1-5; no firm D call. CDR3 length equals 15 residues. V lost 2 bases and J lost 3, with 11 bases in between. CDR1 is MNHNS and CDR2 is SASEGT in the germline V gene. CDR3 in amino acids: CASSESGRNNQPQHF. The CDR3 bases are TGTGCCAGCAGTGAATCCGGACGGAACAATCAGCCCCAGCATTTT.

The chain is built from TRBV6-6 and TRBJ2-7, with D possibly TRBD2 on 6 matching bases. Germline V gives CDR1 MNHNY, CDR2 SVGAGI (reference sequence). V dropped 6 bases and J dropped 3 bases, with 9 bases sitting between them. CDR3 length equals 12 residues. CDR3 residues: CASSRDFYEQYF. In nucleotides, the CDR3 is TGTGCCAGCAGCCGGGACTTCTACGAGCAGTACTTC.

V gene TRBV4-2 combines with J gene TRBJ2-1; 11 bases agree with TRBD2. Germline CDR1 is LGHNA and CDR2 is YNFKEQ. The CDR3 consists of 19 residues. Unmatched junction bases numbered 19, after V lost 4 bases and J lost 8 bases. CDR3 nucleotide sequence: TGTGCCAGCAGCCGAGGGGGGCTAGCGGGGGGCGAAGGAGTCGATGAGCAGTTCTTC. This codes for CASSRGGLAGGEGVDEQFF.

This chain uses TRBV7-9 with TRBJ1-4, with D unclear. The CDR3 runs to 15 residues. Germline CDR1 SEHNR, CDR2 FQNEAQ (reference sequence). V lost 2 bases, J lost 7 bases, and 14 bases lay in between. For the CDR3, the DNA is TGTGCCAGCAGCTTATATCAGGATGCGACTGAAAAACTGTTTTTT. Translating gives CASSLYQDATEKLFF.

V and J are TRBV2 and TRBJ2-7; 9 nucleotides agree with TRBD2. The CDR3 is 15 residues long. Germline-derived CDR1 and CDR2 are SNHLY and FYNNEI. J lost 3 bases, V lost 11 bases, and 14 bases had no gene match. As DNA, the CDR3 is TGTGCCGGATCGCGAGGGGCGGGGGGGCTCTACGAGCAGTACTTC. It codes for CAGSRGAGGLYEQYF.

This chain connects TRBV18 to TRBJ1-4; D is uncertain. Germline CDR1 reads KGHSH; CDR2 reads LQKENI. V was trimmed by 8 bases and J by 2 bases, leaving 6 bases between them. The CDR3 runs to 12 residues. Written as DNA, the CDR3 is TGTGCCAGCCGTCGGACTAATGAAAAACTGTTTTTT. It codes for CASRRTNEKLFF. Looking up the rest from reference TRBV18 and TRBJ1-4 gives the full variable domain: NAGVMQNPRHLVRRRGQEARLRCSPMKGHSHVYWYRQLPEEGLKFMVYLQKENIIDESGMPKERFSAEFPKEGPSILRIQQVVRGDSAAYFCASRRTNEKLFFGSGTQLSVL.

Note on this clone: Different DNA sequences within this sample yield the same CDR3. This chain uses TRBV6-4 with TRBJ2-3, with D unresolved. V dropped 0 bases and J dropped 0 bases, with 7 bases sitting between them. Germline V CDR1 and CDR2: MRHNA, SNTAGT. There are 15 residues in the CDR3. The chain's CDR3 is CASSDSAGSTDTQYF. In nucleotides, the CDR3 is TGTGCCAGCAGTGACTCAGCAGGTAGCACAGATACGCAGTATTTT.

The chain couples TRBV25-1 to TRBJ1-5, with no clear D. This CDR3 contains 13 residues. Germline V lookup: CDR1 MGHDK, CDR2 SYGVNS. The V end lost 4 bases, the J end lost 4 bases, and 8 bases lay between the germline ends. The CDR3 bases are TGTGCCAGCAGTGGAAAACAAAATCAGCCCCAGCATTTT. As protein: CASSGKQNQPQHF. The entire variable domain, with the rest obtained from reference TRBV25-1 and TRBJ1-5, is as follows: EADIYQTPRYLVIGTGKKITLECSQTMGHDKMYWYQQDPGMELHLIHYSYGVNSTEKGDLSSESTVSRIRTEHFPLTLESARPSHTSQYLCASSGKQNQPQHFGDGTRLSIL.

The rearrangement links TRBV6-1 to TRBJ2-7; 7 bases match TRBD1. Unmatched junction bases numbered 13, after V lost 5 bases and J lost 9 bases. The CDR3 runs 14 residues. The germline gives CDR1 MNHNS, CDR2 SASEGT. The CDR3 is CASSFREGGAGQYF. The CDR3 nucleotides are TGTGCCAGCAGTTTTCGTGAAGGGGGCGCCGGGCAGTACTTC.

The chain recombines TRBV11-2 with TRBJ2-7; 7 bases agree with TRBD1. The V segment lost 5 bases and the J segment 0 bases; nucleotides outside the gene matches: 10. In germline, CDR1 is SGHAT, CDR2 FQNNGV. The CDR3 runs 16 residues. The CDR3 bases are TGTGCCAGCAGCATACGGGACAGCCCCCGCTCCTACGAGCAGTACTTC. This encodes CASSIRDSPRSYEQYF.

The chain has TRBV2 and TRBJ1-1; D gene unclear. V shed 6 bases and J shed 4 bases, with 15 bases lying between them. The CDR3 consists of 14 residues. Per the germline V gene, CDR1 is SNHLY and CDR2 is FYNNEI. CDR3 nucleotides: TGTGCCAGCAGGGAGTGGGCCTTGAGCACTGAAGCTTTCTTT. Amino acids: CASREWALSTEAFF.

The chain recombines TRBV11-3 with TRBJ1-2, with D possibly being TRBD1 (6 bases). V was cut by 3 bases and J by 0 bases, with 8 bases left in between. This CDR3 contains 14 residues. The germline gives CDR1 SGHNT, CDR2 YENEEA. The CDR3 nucleotides read TGTGCCAGCAGCTTTGGGACAACTAACTATGGCTACACCTTC. This translates into CASSFGTTNYGYTF.

The genes are TRBV4-2 and TRBJ2-7; D not resolved. The V gene lost 0 bases and the J gene lost 4 bases, with 10 bases spanning the gap. There are 14 residues in the CDR3. Germline CDR1 reads LGHNA; CDR2 reads YNFKEQ. CDR3 DNA sequence: TGTGCCAGCAGCCAAGATTTGGCTTCTTACGAGCAGTACTTC. Protein product: CASSQDLASYEQYF.

The chain uses TRBV9 and TRBJ1-4; perhaps TRBD1 as D (6 bases). Germline V gene data show CDR1 as SGDLS and CDR2 as YYNGEE. The CDR3 is made up of 15 amino acids. V lost 3 bases, J lost 5 bases, and 14 bases lay in between. In DNA form, the CDR3 reads TGTGCCAGCAGCGCCTCCGGACAGCTCAATGAAAAACTGTTTTTT. Amino acid sequence: CASSASGQLNEKLFF.

The chain has TRBV19 and TRBJ1-2, with TRBD1 as a possible D gene (5 bases). Trimming removed 3 bases at V and 2 bases at J, with 7 bases between. The CDR3 has 13 residues. Germline lookup yields CDR1 LNHDA and CDR2 SQIVND (reference sequence). The CDR3 loop is CASSIRGNYGYTF. CDR3 nucleotides: TGTGCCAGTAGTATCCGGGGGAACTATGGCTACACCTTC.

The rearrangement joins TRBV9 to TRBJ1-3; 11 bases match TRBD1. Germline V gives CDR1 SGDLS, CDR2 YYNGEE. V was pared by 4 bases and J by 0 bases, with 3 bases of the junction left unmatched. The CDR3 has 16 amino acids. The CDR3 region is CASSPGTGGSGNTIYF. CDR3 sequence (DNA): TGTGCCAGCAGCCCAGGGACAGGGGGCTCTGGAAACACCATATATTTT.

This clone has only one observation. The chain carries TRBV7-9 and TRBJ2-2; 9 bases match TRBD1. This CDR3 is built from 14 residues. V dropped 6 bases and J dropped 3; count of bases not matched to a gene: 2. Germline V lookup: CDR1 SEHNR, CDR2 FQNEAQ (reference sequence). CDR3 region: CASSRDRDTGELFF. The CDR3 region has the DNA TGTGCCAGCAGTCGGGACAGGGACACCGGGGAGCTGTTTTTT.

CDR3 DNA sequence: TGTGCCAGCAGCGTAACTGGGGCGCCAGGGCCCTACGAGCAGTACTTC. Translated: CASSVTGAPGPYEQYF. The chain recombines TRBV9 with TRBJ2-7; D is possibly TRBD1 (5 bases). Trimming removed 1 base at V and 2 bases at J, with 16 bases between. Germline CDR1 is SGDLS and CDR2 is YYNGEE. The CDR3 totals 16 residues.

The V and J genes are TRBV19 and TRBJ1-2, with D perhaps TRBD1 (5 bases). Per the germline V gene, CDR1 is LNHDA and CDR2 is SQIVND (reference sequence). Trimming shortened V by 3 bases and J by 8 bases, and 19 bases separated the two germline ends. The CDR3 length is 15 residues. CDR3 loop: CASSMYGGGTWGYTF. CDR3 coding DNA: TGTGCCAGTAGTATGTACGGTGGGGGTACCTGGGGCTACACCTTC.

The chain joins TRBV28 to TRBJ1-1; a weak D match, TRBD1 (6 bases). The V and J ends lost 5 bases and 8 bases respectively, with 15 bases between them. The CDR3 has 13 residues. Germline V CDR1 and CDR2: MDHEN, SYDVKM. CDR3 sequence reads: CASSPQGRIEAFF. The CDR3 coding sequence is TGTGCCAGCAGTCCACAGGGTAGGATAGAAGCTTTCTTT. Supplemented by reference TRBV28 and TRBJ1-1, the full variable domain reads DVKVTQSSRYLVKRTGEKVFLECVQDMDHENMFWYRQDPGLGLRLIYFSYDVKMKEKGDIPEGYSVSREKKERFSLILESASTNQTSMYLCASSPQGRIEAFFGQGTRLTVV.

This clone was found a few times. V usage is TRBV2 and J usage is TRBJ2-7, with no clear D. Trimming stripped 6 bases from V and 0 bases from J, with 6 bases between. There are 12 residues in the CDR3. Germline-derived CDR1 and CDR2 are SNHLY and FYNNEI. CDR3 sequence reads: CASSFSSYEQYF. In nucleotides, the CDR3 is TGTGCCAGCAGCTTCAGCTCCTACGAGCAGTACTTC.

This clone has only a few counts. The genes are TRBV7-9 and TRBJ2-7, with D possibly being TRBD2 (5 bases). V shed 5 bases and J shed 2 bases, with 16 bases lying between them. The CDR3 runs 15 residues. Germline V gene sequence: CDR1 SEHNR, CDR2 FQNEAQ (reference sequence). Here the CDR3 DNA reads TGTGCCAGCAGCCTCGGACTCCCTGAGACCTACGAGCAGTACTTC. Protein: CASSLGLPETYEQYF.

This chain connects TRBV6-5 to TRBJ1-2; D may be TRBD1 (5 bases). V was trimmed by 6 bases and J by 4 bases, leaving 18 bases between them. This CDR3 region has 15 residues. Looked up from germline, CDR1 is MNHEY and CDR2 is SVGAGI. DNA of the CDR3: TGTGCCAGCAGCTCCGGACCCACGGGGGGCTATGGCTACACCTTC. The encoded protein is CASSSGPTGGYGYTF.

The V gene is TRBV30, the J gene TRBJ1-3; D is ambiguous. The germline gives CDR1 GTSNPN, CDR2 SVGIG (reference sequence). CDR3 length equals 11 residues. The V end was cut by 5 bases, the J end by 4 bases, with 6 bases between. CDR3 loop: CAWAGGNTIYF. CDR3 DNA: TGTGCCTGGGCTGGAGGAAACACCATATATTTT. The whole variable domain, remainder taken from reference TRBV30 and TRBJ1-3, is SQTIHQWPATLVQPVGSPLSLECTVEGTSNPNLYWYRQAAGRGLQLLFYSVGIGQISSEVPQNLSASRPQDRQFILSSKKLLLSDSGFYLCAWAGGNTIYFGEGSWLTVV.

The J gene is TRBJ2-5, the V gene TRBV5-1; the D gene is possibly TRBD1 (5 bases). The J call may not be correct, given that the DNA end is closer to TRBJ2-7. The CDR3 is 18 amino acids. Germline V CDR1 and CDR2: SGHRS, YFSETQ. CDR3 region: CASSLLSSPGFMANEQYF. The CDR3 DNA reads TGCGCCAGCAGCTTGCTTTCGTCTCCAGGGTTCATGGCCAACGAGCAGTACTTC.

The genes are TRBV28 and TRBJ2-7; tentatively, D is TRBD2 (5 bases). The CDR3 is 11 amino acids. The germline V gene has CDR1 MDHEN and CDR2 SYDVKM. V was trimmed by 6 bases and J by 6 bases, leaving 9 bases between them. The CDR3 DNA follows: TGTGCCAGCAGGACTACGGGCGAGCAGTACTTC. It encodes CASRTTGEQYF.

The chain employs TRBV7-2 and TRBJ1-6; no reliable D call. Trimming stripped 1 base from V and 11 bases from J, with 6 bases between. Germline V gives CDR1 SGHTA, CDR2 FQGNSA. The CDR3 is 12 amino acids. CDR3 region: CASSLGVPPLHF. In DNA form, the CDR3 reads TGTGCCAGCAGCTTAGGCGTGCCACCCCTCCACTTT.

The chain carries TRBV6-1 and TRBJ2-7; D might be TRBD2 (5 bases). The CDR3 loop spans 11 amino acids. The germline gives CDR1 MNHNS, CDR2 SASEGT. V lost 8 bases, J lost 7 bases, and 12 bases lay in between. CDR3 DNA: TGTGCCAGCCAGAGGGTCTGGGAGCAGTACTTC. This translates into CASQRVWEQYF.